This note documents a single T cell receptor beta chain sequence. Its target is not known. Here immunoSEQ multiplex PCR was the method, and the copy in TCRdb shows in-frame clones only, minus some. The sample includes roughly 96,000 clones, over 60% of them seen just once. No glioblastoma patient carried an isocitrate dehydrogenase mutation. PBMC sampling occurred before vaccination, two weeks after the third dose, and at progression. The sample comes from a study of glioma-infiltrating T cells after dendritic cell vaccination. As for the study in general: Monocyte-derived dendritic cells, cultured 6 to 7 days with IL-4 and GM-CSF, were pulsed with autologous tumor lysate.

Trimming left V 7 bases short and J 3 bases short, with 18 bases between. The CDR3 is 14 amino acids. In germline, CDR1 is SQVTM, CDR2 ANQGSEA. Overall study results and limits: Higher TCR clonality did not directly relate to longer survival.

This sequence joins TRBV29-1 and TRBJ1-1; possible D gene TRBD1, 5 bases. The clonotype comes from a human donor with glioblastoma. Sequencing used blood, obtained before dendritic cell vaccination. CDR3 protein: CSADLGVDDTEAFF. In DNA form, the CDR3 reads TGCAGCGCTGACCTAGGGGTGGATGACACTGAAGCTTTCTTT.